These T cell receptor beta chains were read from a single sample in a study of control samples from healthy donors and cancer patients. Clones were sequenced by immunoSEQ multiplex PCR, and TCRdb holds only the in-frame ones, with some missing. The data show some 410,000 clones, 75% to 95% seen once. The sequencing input was PBMCs. Receptors originate from a man aged 40-49 years with head and neck cancer. Both conserved end residues are part of each CDR3. The D gene is left open where the match is weak.

d_call: -; j_call: TRBJ2-1; v_call: TRBV28; cdr3_aa: CASSFSLNEQFF
d_call: -; j_call: TRBJ2-7; v_call: TRBV21-1; cdr3_aa: CASSNSGDRAHEQYF
d_call: -; j_call: TRBJ2-2; v_call: TRBV7-3; cdr3_aa: CASSLNPSRNTGELFF
d_call: -; j_call: TRBJ1-4; v_call: TRBV5-8; cdr3_aa: CASSLGSWGLVEKLFF
d_call: -; j_call: TRBJ1-5; v_call: TRBV19; cdr3_aa: CASSPSGEQPQHF
d_call: TRBD2; j_call: TRBJ2-4; v_call: TRBV12-5; cdr3_aa: CASGGLAGLKNIQYF
d_call: -; j_call: TRBJ1-3; v_call: TRBV7-8; cdr3_aa: CASSLASSGAGNTIYF
d_call: -; j_call: TRBJ2-6; v_call: TRBV6-4; cdr3_aa: CASSEDNSGANVLTF
d_call: -; j_call: TRBJ1-2; v_call: TRBV12-3/TRBV12-4; cdr3_aa: CASSLSLRGYTF
d_call: TRBD1; j_call: TRBJ1-2; v_call: TRBV27; cdr3_aa: CASALRLGTDYGYTF
d_call: TRBD1; j_call: TRBJ2-6; v_call: TRBV18; cdr3_aa: CASSASGGQGITGANVLTF
d_call: TRBD1; j_call: TRBJ1-2; v_call: TRBV7-2; cdr3_aa: CASTPIQDRGGGYTF
d_call: TRBD1; j_call: TRBJ2-1; v_call: TRBV12-3/TRBV12-4; cdr3_aa: CASRPYRGNEQFF
d_call: -; j_call: TRBJ1-4; v_call: TRBV30; cdr3_aa: CAWSVNRAEKLFF
d_call: TRBD2; j_call: TRBJ2-7; v_call: TRBV27; cdr3_aa: CASSILAGGRSYEQYF
d_call: TRBD1; j_call: TRBJ1-2; v_call: TRBV5-1; cdr3_aa: CASSLRAGTGVGYTF
d_call: -; j_call: TRBJ1-6; v_call: TRBV4-3; cdr3_aa: CASSSVPAGRAGSPLHF
d_call: -; j_call: TRBJ2-1; v_call: TRBV19; cdr3_aa: CASSISSAYNEQFF
d_call: -; j_call: TRBJ1-1; v_call: TRBV28; cdr3_aa: CASSLVAAHFAEAFF
d_call: -; j_call: TRBJ2-7; v_call: TRBV7-9; cdr3_aa: CASLGPAPYEQYF
d_call: -; j_call: TRBJ2-7; v_call: TRBV28; cdr3_aa: CASSLVREGEQYF
d_call: -; j_call: TRBJ2-6; v_call: TRBV4-3; cdr3_aa: CASSKDIRSGANVLTF
d_call: -; j_call: TRBJ1-2; v_call: TRBV30; cdr3_aa: CAWSGGQWGYTF
d_call: TRBD1; j_call: TRBJ1-5; v_call: TRBV6-6; cdr3_aa: CASSYGQGSQPQHF
d_call: -; j_call: TRBJ1-5; v_call: TRBV6-5; cdr3_aa: CASSYSGDSNQPQHF
d_call: -; j_call: TRBJ1-6; v_call: TRBV28; cdr3_aa: CASSFPSSYNSPLHF
d_call: -; j_call: TRBJ1-2; v_call: TRBV19; cdr3_aa: CASRLSLGARRANYGYTF
d_call: -; j_call: TRBJ1-1; v_call: TRBV18; cdr3_aa: CASSPVSEGTEAFF
d_call: -; j_call: TRBJ1-5; v_call: TRBV9; cdr3_aa: CASSVDPYNNQPQHF
d_call: -; j_call: TRBJ1-2; v_call: TRBV19; cdr3_aa: CASSMGSNYGYTF
d_call: -; j_call: TRBJ1-1; v_call: TRBV19; cdr3_aa: CASSIGTGLNTEAFF
d_call: -; j_call: TRBJ2-1; v_call: TRBV19; cdr3_aa: CASTATQLGDSNEQFF
d_call: -; j_call: TRBJ2-1; v_call: TRBV19; cdr3_aa: CASSPGGYEQFF
d_call: TRBD2; j_call: TRBJ2-7; v_call: TRBV4-2; cdr3_aa: CASSQGGGGVPYEQYF
d_call: -; j_call: TRBJ1-2; v_call: TRBV7-2; cdr3_aa: CASSLYANYGYTF
d_call: -; j_call: TRBJ1-2; v_call: TRBV10-2; cdr3_aa: CASSDLGQTGVYGYTF
d_call: TRBD1; j_call: TRBJ2-7; v_call: TRBV11-2; cdr3_aa: CASSLRDRAYEQYF
d_call: -; j_call: TRBJ2-5; v_call: TRBV19; cdr3_aa: CATGPGETQYF
d_call: TRBD1; j_call: TRBJ2-6; v_call: TRBV11-2; cdr3_aa: CASSQTGTGGPGANVLTF
d_call: TRBD1; j_call: TRBJ2-2; v_call: TRBV19; cdr3_aa: CASSFRTGGTGELFF